Reported below is one T cell receptor (beta chain). This clone's antigen is unknown. No quality values exist for individual bases; no much larger clone is one base distant. In the ViraFEST assay, PBMC were stimulated with viral peptide pools, and antigen-specific CD4+ T cell clonotypes were then identified by expansion using TCR sequencing. After approximately eleven days of culture, CD4+ T cells were isolated with the EasySep CD4+ T cell isolation kit. None of the healthy vaccine recipients had a prior SARS-CoV-2 infection, which was confirmed by nucleocapsid antibody tests that came back negative both before and after vaccination. Each well held over 1.5 million PBMC cultured in IMDM containing approximately 5% human AB serum, roughly 9.9 IU/ml IL-2 and gentamicin, along with roughly 10 ug/ml peptides. Half of the culture medium was replaced with fresh IL-2-containing medium on days 3 and 7. Unless noted otherwise, every peptide stimulation condition was cultured in triplicate wells. PBMC were separated from whole blood using Ficoll-Paque Plus gradient centrifugation and were then either cryopreserved at -140C or used fresh. The spike proteins of SARS-CoV-2 and of the common cold coronaviruses HCoV-NL63, HCoV-OC43 and HCoV-229E were spanned by overlapping peptide pools. The QIAamp micro DNA kit was used to extract genomic DNA from the cultured CD4+ T cells.

These data come from a study of vaccination effects on CD4 cells after COVID-19 (dated by TCRdb to the early 2020s). About the study as a whole: Each participant got two doses of an mRNA SARS-CoV-2 vaccine, either BNT162b2 or mRNA-1273. SARS-CoV-2 spike-specific CD4+ TCR repertoires from before and after mRNA vaccination were compared in COVID-19 convalescent patients and in infection-naive vaccine recipients. The full study included approximately nine COVID-19 convalescent patients and a handful of SARS-CoV-2-naive healthy vaccine recipients. Cultures from other donors in the study were sequenced with the Oncomine TCR Beta short-read assay on an Illumina iSeq 100. Study-wide conclusions, independent of this receptor: In healthy vaccine recipients, vaccine-induced clones were almost all SARS-CoV-2 mono-reactive, with only 1 of 255 cross-reactive with common cold coronaviruses. Limitations of the study were the small number of convalescent patients and the absence of early post-infection timepoints. At late post-vaccination timepoints, both infection-induced and vaccine-induced clones showed marked clonal contraction, consistent with waning T cell responses.

The library was prepared using the immunoSEQ multiplex PCR assay. DNA from the cultured, isolated CD4+ T cells was subjected to TCR beta CDR3 sequencing. The authors' pipeline ran thus. Non-productive TCR sequences were removed and reads were trimmed to the CDR3 region, keeping CDR3s of at least 7 amino acids. Antigen-specific clonotypes were identified using the MANAFEST web app by comparison of expansion in peptide wells against reference cultures. To count as positive, a clone had to show expansion at FDR<0.05 compared with the reference and with all other wells, an odds ratio above 5, and a frequency above 0.1% in two replicate wells. Cross-reactive clonotypes were defined as significantly expanded in SARS-CoV-2 spike wells and in at least one common cold coronavirus spike condition. Levenshtein distance calculated with the stringdist R package was used to assess CDR3 similarity, and unrooted trees were constructed with ape in R 3.6.1. TCRdb mirrors the immuneACCESS table, restricted to in-frame sequences. Some clones are absent from its copies; in checked studies, under half trace to an unresolved V gene, and the reason for the others is unknown. Clone size and the V and J calls come from that table; the DNA yielded D and trimming. In this sample the table shows about 73,000 clones, around 76% of which occur a single time. The ten largest clones capture roughly a tenth of the sample.

The receptor's source is a human donor who received a COVID-19 vaccine. The sequences come from CD4+ T cells from PBMCs cultured with SARS-CoV-2 spike peptides, collected before COVID-19 vaccination. The cell subset or site label on this specimen signifies: SARS-CoV-2 spike overlapping peptide pool stimulation.

The CDR3: CASSVSGQNYNEQFF. The DNA reads TGTGCCAGCAGCGTATCGGGACAGAACTACAATGAGCAGTTCTTC. The chain uses TRBV9 and TRBJ2-1, with 7 bases in between that match TRBD1. Unmatched junction bases come to 4, with V trimmed by 1 base and J by 3 bases. The CDR3 measures 15 amino acids from cysteine to phenylalanine. Only the CDR3 region is kept as DNA, spanning 45 bases read in frame from base 1. Reading the germline V gene gives CDR1 SGDLS and CDR2 YYNGEE.